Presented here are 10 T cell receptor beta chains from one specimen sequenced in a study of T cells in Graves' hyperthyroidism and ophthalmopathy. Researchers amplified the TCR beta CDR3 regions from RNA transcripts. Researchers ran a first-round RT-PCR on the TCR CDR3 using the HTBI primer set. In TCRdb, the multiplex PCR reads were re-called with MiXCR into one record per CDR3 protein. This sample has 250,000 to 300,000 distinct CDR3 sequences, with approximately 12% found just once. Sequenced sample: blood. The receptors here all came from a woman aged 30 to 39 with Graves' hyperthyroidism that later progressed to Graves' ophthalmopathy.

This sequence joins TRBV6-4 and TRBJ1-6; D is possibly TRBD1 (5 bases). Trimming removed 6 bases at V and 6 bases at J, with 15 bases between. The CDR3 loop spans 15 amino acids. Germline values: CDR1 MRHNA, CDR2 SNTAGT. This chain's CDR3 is CASRPRGRFNSPLHF. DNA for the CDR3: TGTGCCAGCAGGCCGCGGGGACGGTTTAATTCACCCCTCCACTTT.

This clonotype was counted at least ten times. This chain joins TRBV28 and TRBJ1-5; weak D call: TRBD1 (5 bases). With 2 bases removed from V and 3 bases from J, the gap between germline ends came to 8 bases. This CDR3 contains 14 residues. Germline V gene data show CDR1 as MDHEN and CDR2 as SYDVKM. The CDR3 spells CASSLLGDNQPQHF. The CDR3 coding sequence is TGTGCCAGCAGTTTACTAGGGGACAATCAGCCCCAGCATTTT.

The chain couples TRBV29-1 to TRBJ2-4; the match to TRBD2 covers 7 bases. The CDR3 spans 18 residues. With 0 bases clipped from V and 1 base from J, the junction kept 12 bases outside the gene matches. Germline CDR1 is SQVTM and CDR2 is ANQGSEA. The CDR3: CSVEDWDYRFPAKNIQYF. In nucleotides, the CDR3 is TGCAGCGTTGAAGATTGGGACTACCGTTTCCCTGCCAAAAACATTCAGTACTTC.

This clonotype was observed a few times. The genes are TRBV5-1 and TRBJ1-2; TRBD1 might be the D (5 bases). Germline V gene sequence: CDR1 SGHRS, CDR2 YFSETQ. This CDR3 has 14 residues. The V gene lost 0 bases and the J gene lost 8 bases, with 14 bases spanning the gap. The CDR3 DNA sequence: TGCGCCAGCAGCTTGGAAGGTTGGGGGGACGGCTACACCTTC. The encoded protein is CASSLEGWGDGYTF. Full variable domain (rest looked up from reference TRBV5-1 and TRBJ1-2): KAGVTQTPRYLIKTRGQQVTLSCSPISGHRSVSWYQQTPGQGLQFLFEYFSETQRNKGNFPGRFSGRQFSNSRSEMNVSTLELGDSALYLCASSLEGWGDGYTFGSGTRLTVV.

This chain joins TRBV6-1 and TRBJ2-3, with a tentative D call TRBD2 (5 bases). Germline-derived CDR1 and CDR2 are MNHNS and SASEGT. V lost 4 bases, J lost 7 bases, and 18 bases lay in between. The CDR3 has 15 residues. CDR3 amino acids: CASSVTSSLGYTQYF. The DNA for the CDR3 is TGTGCCAGCAGTGTTACTAGTTCCCTTGGGTATACGCAGTATTTT.

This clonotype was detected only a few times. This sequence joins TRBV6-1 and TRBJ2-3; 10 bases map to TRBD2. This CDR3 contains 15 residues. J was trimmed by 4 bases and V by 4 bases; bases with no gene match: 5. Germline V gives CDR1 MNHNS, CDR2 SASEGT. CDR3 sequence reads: CASSGTSGEADTQYF. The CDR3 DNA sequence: TGTGCCAGCAGTGGGACTAGCGGTGAGGCAGATACGCAGTATTTT.

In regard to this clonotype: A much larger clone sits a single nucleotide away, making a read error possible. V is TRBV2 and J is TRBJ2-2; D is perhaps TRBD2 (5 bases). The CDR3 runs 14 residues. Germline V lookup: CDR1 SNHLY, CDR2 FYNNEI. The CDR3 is CASHVSSNTGERFF. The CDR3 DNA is TGTGCCAGCCATGTCTCATCAAACACCGGGGAGCGGTTTTTT.

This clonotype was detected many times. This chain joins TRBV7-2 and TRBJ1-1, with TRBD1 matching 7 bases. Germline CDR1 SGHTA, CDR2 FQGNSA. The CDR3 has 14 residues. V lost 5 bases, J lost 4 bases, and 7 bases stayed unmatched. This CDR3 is CASSTLTGPTEAFF. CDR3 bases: TGTGCCAGCAGCACCTTGACAGGGCCCACTGAAGCTTTCTTT.

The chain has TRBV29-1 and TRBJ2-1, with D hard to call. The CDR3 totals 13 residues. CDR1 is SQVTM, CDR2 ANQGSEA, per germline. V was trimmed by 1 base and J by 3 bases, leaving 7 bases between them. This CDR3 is CSVEGQVYNEQFF. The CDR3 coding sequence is TGCAGCGTTGAAGGGCAGGTCTACAATGAGCAGTTCTTC.

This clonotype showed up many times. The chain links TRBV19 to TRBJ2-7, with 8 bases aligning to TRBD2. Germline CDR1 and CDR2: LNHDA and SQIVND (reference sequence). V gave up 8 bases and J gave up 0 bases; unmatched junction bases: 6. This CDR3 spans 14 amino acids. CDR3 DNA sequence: TGTGCCAGTTCGAGTAGCGGGACCTCCTACGAGCAGTACTTC. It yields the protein CASSSSGTSYEQYF.